In this sample, the clone carrying this T cell receptor beta chain turned up a few times. Its cognate antigen is unknown. What was sequenced were expressed TCRB transcripts, since all of the isolated RNA had been reverse transcribed. Clones were sequenced by immunoSEQ multiplex PCR, and TCRdb holds only the in-frame ones, with some missing. This table has 240,000 or so clones, about a fifth appearing once. This specimen comes from a study of beta chain features in type 1 diabetes. Study conclusions and caveats: In every one of the four CD4+ subsets, TCRB CDR3s were moderately but significantly shorter in Type 1 diabetes patients. The naive, central memory and Treg TCRB repertoires of patients appeared to be more similar to one another than those of healthy donors.

The CDR3 has 16 residues. The V and J ends lost 10 bases and 7 bases, in that order; junction bases with no gene match: 21. Germline-derived CDR1 and CDR2 are MDHEN and SYDVKM. The V and J genes are TRBV28 and TRBJ2-7; 8 bases map to TRBD2. The source material was naive CD4+ T cells from blood. The TCR comes from a woman between 40 and 50 years old with type 1 diabetes. The CDR3 bases are TGTGCCACCTCGTATGGAGGAGCGGGGGCCTTCGGGGAGCAGTACTTC. It translates to CATSYGGAGAFGEQYF.